This T cell receptor (beta chain) was sequenced during a study of T cells after yellow fever vaccination. Study-wide background: SMART-Seq v4 Ultra Low Input handled preparation of low-cell-number fractions. Study outcomes and limitations: Post-booster repertoires contained most primary-vaccination clones again (roughly 97% CD4, over 70% CD8).

This clonotype was picked up a small number of times. Its antigen remains unidentified. In germline, CDR1 is SQVTM, CDR2 ANQGSEA. This CDR3 comprises 14 residues. The V end was cut by 7 bases, the J end by 0 bases, with 13 bases between. TCRdb independently ran MiXCR on the 5' RACE reads; one entry per CDR3 protein. The sample has a few hundred thousand distinct CDR3 sequences; about 19% are singletons. The sequence was obtained from a man aged 25 to 40 who received the YFV17D yellow fever vaccine. The source was PBMCs, collected 15 days after the yellow fever booster vaccination. The genes are TRBV29-1 and TRBJ2-4, with a tentative D call TRBD1 (6 bases). The chain's CDR3 is CSAQGPLAKNIQYF. CDR3 in DNA: TGCAGCGCCCAGGGGCCATTAGCCAAAAACATTCAGTACTTC.